The next 7 T cell receptor beta chains were all read from a single sample in a study of shared clonotypes between healthy human individuals. Naive CD8 cells comprised CD45RO-negative, CCR7-positively selected cells, excluding terminally differentiated effector memory CD45RA+ cells. Generated by immunoSEQ multiplex PCR, the TCRdb table keeps only in-frame clones and is missing some. The data show 2 million to 2.5 million clones, just under 95% seen once. The material sequenced was naive CD8+ T cells sorted from blood. Receptors were obtained from a man aged 18 to 29 in good health.

The rearrangement joins TRBV29-1 to TRBJ2-7, with no clear D. Trimming removed 2 bases at V and 5 bases at J, with 10 bases between. This CDR3 has 12 residues. CDR1 and CDR2 from the germline V gene are SQVTM and ANQGSEA. This chain's CDR3 is CSVERKPHEQYF. The CDR3 bases are TGCAGCGTTGAAAGGAAACCCCACGAGCAGTACTTC.

CDR3 bases: TGTGCCAGTAGTTCCTTAAAGGCGGGGAAATACGAGCAGTACTTC. This sequence encodes CASSSLKAGKYEQYF. The V gene is TRBV19, the J gene TRBJ2-7, with D perhaps matching TRBD2 (6 bases). Germline CDR1 and CDR2: LNHDA and SQIVND (reference sequence). With 5 bases removed from V and 4 bases from J, the gap between germline ends came to 18 bases. CDR3 size: 15 residues.

The chain links TRBV5-4 to TRBJ2-3; 14 bases line up with TRBD2. This CDR3 is built from 16 residues. V was clipped by 4 bases and J by 3 bases; unmatched bases: 4. Germline values: CDR1 SGHNT, CDR2 YYREEE (reference sequence). The CDR3 region has the DNA TGTGCCAGCAGCCGACTAGCGGGGGGGACAACAGATACGCAGTATTTT. Translated: CASSRLAGGTTDTQYF.

The chain employs TRBV7-3 and TRBJ1-6; no definite D call. Per the germline V gene, CDR1 is SGHTA and CDR2 is FQGTGA. CDR3 length: 17 amino acids. The V gene lost 2 bases and the J gene lost 0 bases, with 11 bases spanning the gap. The CDR3 DNA follows: TGTGCCAGCAGCTTACCCAATGACAACTCCTATAATTCACCCCTCCACTTT. It yields the protein CASSLPNDNSYNSPLHF. The variable domain in full, completed from reference TRBV7-3 and TRBJ1-6, reads GAGVSQTPSNKVTEKGKYVELRCDPISGHTALYWYRQSLGQGPEFLIYFQGTGAADDSGLPNDRFFAVRPEGSVSTLKIQRTERGDSAVYLCASSLPNDNSYNSPLHFGNGTRLTVT.

With respect to this clone: The identical CDR3 is also encoded by other nucleotide sequences in the sample. The chain recombines TRBV29-1 with TRBJ2-7; unclear D gene. This CDR3 has 11 residues. V was clipped by 6 bases and J by 0 bases, with 6 bases between them. From germline, CDR1 is SQVTM and CDR2 ANQGSEA. The chain's CDR3 is CSVGDSYEQYF. The CDR3 DNA reads TGCAGCGTGGGCGACTCCTACGAGCAGTACTTC.

The chain has TRBV6-1 and TRBJ1-1, with D unresolved. CDR1 is MNHNS, CDR2 SASEGT, per germline. This CDR3 contains 15 residues. Between the trimmed V and J ends, which lost 2 bases and 1 base, there was a span of 11 bases. CDR3 DNA sequence: TGTGCCAGCAGTGAAAGGCTAACGGGGAACACTGAAGCTTTCTTT. Translation: CASSERLTGNTEAFF.

On this clone: Additional DNA sequences in this sample encode the identical CDR3. The chain combines TRBV4-1 with TRBJ1-5; D remains ambiguous. V dropped 3 bases and J dropped 4 bases, with 7 bases sitting between them. The CDR3 has 13 residues. Germline lookup yields CDR1 MGHRA and CDR2 YSYEKL. Here the CDR3 reads CASSQGINQPQHF. The CDR3 DNA is TGCGCCAGCAGCCAGGGGATTAATCAGCCCCAGCATTTT.